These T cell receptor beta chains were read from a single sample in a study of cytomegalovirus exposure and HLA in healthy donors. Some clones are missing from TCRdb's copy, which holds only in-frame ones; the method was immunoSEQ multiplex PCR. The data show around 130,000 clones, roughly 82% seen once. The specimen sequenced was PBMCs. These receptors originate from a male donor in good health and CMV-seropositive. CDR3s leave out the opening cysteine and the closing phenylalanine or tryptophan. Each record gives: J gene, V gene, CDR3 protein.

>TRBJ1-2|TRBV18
ASSPDRGDGYT
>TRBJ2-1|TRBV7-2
ASSPRRRTGPDEQF
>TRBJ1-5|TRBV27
ASSLQGRQPQH
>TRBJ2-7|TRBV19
ASTPSAGGSYEQY
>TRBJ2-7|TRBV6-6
ASSSGIYEQY
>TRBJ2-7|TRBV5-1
ASRVAGGGTYEQY
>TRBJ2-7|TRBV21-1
ASSPPGWDRVPEQY
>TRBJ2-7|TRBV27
ASSPKPDSSYEQY
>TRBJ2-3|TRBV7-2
ASSAQTGDTQY
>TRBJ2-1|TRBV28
ASTRGRGYNEQF
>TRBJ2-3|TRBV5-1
ASSLEGASASTDTQY
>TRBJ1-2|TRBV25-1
ASSRTGLAVYGYT
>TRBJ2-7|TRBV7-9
ASSFHRGDYEQY
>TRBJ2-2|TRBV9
ASSPPSGTDGELF
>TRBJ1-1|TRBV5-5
ASSLSQMMNTEAF
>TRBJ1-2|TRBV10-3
AISESRTGGVGYT
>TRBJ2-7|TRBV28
ASSLRGGPREQY
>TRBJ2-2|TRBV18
ASSRDSANTGELF
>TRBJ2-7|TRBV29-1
SGLRTGGEQY
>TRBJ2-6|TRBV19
ASSTLGGANGLT
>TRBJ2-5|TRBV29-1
SVGFWQETQY
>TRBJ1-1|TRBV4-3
ASSPQGHPGAF
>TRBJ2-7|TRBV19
ASSQNPSSYEQY
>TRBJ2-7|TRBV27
ASSSRKLAGTFEQY
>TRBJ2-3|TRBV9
ASSPGSRASDTQY
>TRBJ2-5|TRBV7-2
ASSSGQAQETQY
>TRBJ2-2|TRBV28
ASSPQRLAGGPMPTGELF
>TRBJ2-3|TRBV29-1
SVDPSRHDTQY
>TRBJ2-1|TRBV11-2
ASSLGPGNNEQF
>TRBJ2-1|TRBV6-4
ASSAGIAGLRNEQF
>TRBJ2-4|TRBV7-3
ASSLRGQGNSQY
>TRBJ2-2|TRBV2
ASRLLGLAGPNTGELF
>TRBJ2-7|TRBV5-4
ASSLFRLGQGPSYEQY
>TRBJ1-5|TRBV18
ASSPRTDSNQPQH
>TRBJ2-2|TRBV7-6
ASSLGTGLGELF
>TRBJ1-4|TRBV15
ATSGNRLGQQT
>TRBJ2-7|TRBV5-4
ASSPASGGYEQY
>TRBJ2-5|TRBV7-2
ASSLPGGEKTQY
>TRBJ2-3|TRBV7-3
ASSPGTSGRRTDTQY
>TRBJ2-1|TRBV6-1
ATLGGRDNEQF
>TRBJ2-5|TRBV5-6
ASSLAGIAGGPGTQY
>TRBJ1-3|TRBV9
ASSVLDRVDLGNTIY
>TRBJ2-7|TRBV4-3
ASSQDSIAGLPFVDEQY